What follows are 26 T cell receptor beta chains derived from one specimen sequenced in a study of T-cell reconstitution after alpha-beta-depleted transplantation in children. As it was prepared, the TCRbeta library received unique molecular identifiers. TCRdb re-derived calls from the PCR reads in MiXCR, one entry per CDR3 protein. The sample lists more than 500,000 distinct CDR3 sequences, about an eighth occurring once. This sample comprised PBMCs, mostly from graft donor cells, obtained 180 days after TCRalphabeta/CD19-depleted stem cell transplant. The receptors shown here come from a female patient aged 2 to 10 who had a stem cell transplant for aplastic anemia, so the T cells may come from the graft donor.

This clonotype was found a few times. The V gene is TRBV20-1, the J gene TRBJ2-3, with 10 nucleotides matching TRBD2. This CDR3 has 13 residues. The trim removed 5 bases at V and 5 bases at J, leaving 4 bases unmatched. Germline CDR1 and CDR2: DFQATT and SNEGSKA (reference sequence). The CDR3 spells CSARLAGRDTQYF. The CDR3 region has the DNA TGCAGTGCTCGACTAGCGGGCCGAGATACGCAGTATTTT.

This clonotype has only a few counts. This chain links TRBV20-1 with TRBJ2-2; 9 bases match TRBD2. The germline V gene encodes CDR1 DFQATT and CDR2 SNEGSKA (reference sequence). The CDR3 covers 14 residues. V shed 2 bases, J shed 5 bases, and the junction held 3 bases outside the gene matches. CDR3 sequence reads: CSARTSGRTGELFF. CDR3 bases: TGCAGTGCTAGAACCAGCGGGAGGACCGGGGAGCTGTTTTTT.

This chain uses TRBV4-1 with TRBJ1-1; D remains unclear. The V end lost 4 bases, the J end lost 4 bases, and 16 bases lay between the germline ends. The germline V gene encodes CDR1 MGHRA and CDR2 YSYEKL. The CDR3 contains 15 residues. The CDR3 is CASSPERGGLTEAFF. The CDR3 bases are TGCGCCAGCAGCCCAGAACGCGGCGGGCTCACTGAAGCTTTCTTT.

V and J are TRBV6-1 and TRBJ2-1; 7 nucleotides agree with TRBD2. CDR3 size: 16 residues. V dropped 6 bases and J dropped 2; count of bases not matched to a gene: 10. Looked up from germline, CDR1 is MNHNS and CDR2 is SASEGT. The CDR3: CASRTEAGTPYNEQFF. CDR3 nucleotides: TGTGCCAGCAGAACCGAAGCGGGAACCCCCTACAATGAGCAGTTCTTC.

This clonotype has just a few counts. The chain recombines TRBV5-1 with TRBJ2-1; 10 bases align to TRBD2. Germline V CDR1 and CDR2: SGHRS, YFSETQ. The CDR3 spans 17 residues. The ends lost 0 bases at V and 6 bases at J; junction bases unmatched: 9. CDR3 loop: CASSLGALAGGRNEQFF. Written as DNA, the CDR3 is TGCGCCAGCAGCTTGGGGGCTTTAGCGGGAGGCCGCAATGAGCAGTTCTTC.

The V call is TRBV14, the J call TRBJ1-1; no clear D. This CDR3 has 15 residues. The germline CDR1 and CDR2 sequences are SGHDN and FVKESK. Trimming removed 0 bases at V and 5 bases at J, with 13 bases between. The CDR3 DNA follows: TGTGCCAGCAGCCAAGATCCCGCCCGGAGGACTGAAGCTTTCTTT. This sequence encodes CASSQDPARRTEAFF.

Ten or more counts support this clonotype. The rearrangement uses TRBV7-9 and TRBJ1-2; D is possibly TRBD1 (5 bases). The length of the CDR3 is 12 residues. Trimming left V 4 bases short and J 4 bases short, with 7 bases between. From germline, CDR1 is SEHNR and CDR2 FQNEAQ (reference sequence). CDR3 DNA sequence: TGTGCCAGCAGCTCACAGGTCTATGGCTACACCTTC. Translated: CASSSQVYGYTF.

This chain uses TRBV19 with TRBJ2-4; TRBD1 or TRBD2 may be the D gene (5 bases each). The CDR3 loop spans 13 amino acids. CDR1 is LNHDA and CDR2 is SQIVND in the germline V gene (reference sequence). The V and J ends lost 4 bases and 13 bases respectively, with 17 bases between them. The CDR3 sequence: CASSTEAGFPQYF. The CDR3, as DNA: TGTGCCAGTAGTACGGAGGCAGGGTTTCCGCAGTACTTC.

This clonotype was seen many times. The chain carries TRBV5-1 and TRBJ2-7, with unresolved D. The CDR3 is 16 residues long. Germline CDR1 SGHRS, CDR2 YFSETQ. Trimming shortened V by 3 bases and J by 0 bases, and 16 bases separated the two germline ends. The CDR3 is CASSWDAYTVSYEQYV. The CDR3 DNA sequence: TGCGCCAGCAGCTGGGATGCCTACACCGTCTCCTACGAGCAGTACGTC.

This clonotype appeared many times. This chain connects TRBV5-1 to TRBJ2-1, with 10 nucleotides matching TRBD2. Germline V gene lookup returns CDR1 SGHRS and CDR2 YFSETQ. V shed 5 bases and J 4 bases; nucleotides not matched to a gene: 6. The CDR3 is 15 amino acids. In DNA form, the CDR3 reads TGCGCCAGCAGTCTTAGGACTAGCGGATACAATGAGCAGTTCTTC. Translated: CASSLRTSGYNEQFF.

V usage is TRBV18 and J usage is TRBJ2-5; TRBD2 might be the D (7 bases). Per the germline V gene, CDR1 is KGHSH and CDR2 is LQKENI. Trimming left V 6 bases short and J 2 bases short, with 19 bases between. CDR3 size: 16 residues. The CDR3 sequence: CASSRGGGAVQETQYF. As DNA, the CDR3 is TGTGCCAGCTCCCGAGGTGGGGGGGCTGTGCAAGAGACCCAGTACTTC.

The chain has TRBV12-3 or TRBV12-4 and TRBJ2-1; TRBD2 aligns across 8 bases. V dropped 4 bases and J dropped 8; count of bases not matched to a gene: 10. This CDR3 is built from 15 residues. The CDR3 here is CASSWLAGRVDEQFF. DNA for the CDR3: TGTGCCAGCAGTTGGCTTGCCGGGAGGGTCGATGAGCAGTTCTTC.

This clonotype was detected only a few times. The genes are TRBV10-2 and TRBJ2-7; D is uncertain. The CDR3 extends over 15 amino acids. V gave up 7 bases and J gave up 2 bases, with 18 bases separating them. Germline loops: CDR1 WSHSY, CDR2 SAAADI. The CDR3 nucleotides read TGCGCCAGCACGTTCACGAAGTTAGGAGCCTACGAGCAGTACTTC. It encodes CASTFTKLGAYEQYF.

This clonotype has just a few counts. The chain links TRBV5-1 to TRBJ2-3; TRBD2 aligns across 9 bases. The CDR3 runs 14 residues. Trimming cost V 7 bases and J 2 bases; bases outside gene matches: 5. CDR1 and CDR2 (germline): SGHRS, YFSETQ. The CDR3 loop reads CASFSGSYTDTQYF. CDR3 DNA: TGCGCCAGCTTTAGCGGGAGCTACACAGATACGCAGTATTTT. The full variable domain, completed using reference TRBV5-1 and TRBJ2-3, is KAGVTQTPRYLIKTRGQQVTLSCSPISGHRSVSWYQQTPGQGLQFLFEYFSETQRNKGNFPGRFSGRQFSNSRSEMNVSTLELGDSALYLCASFSGSYTDTQYFGPGTRLTVL.

The chain carries TRBV28 and TRBJ2-7, with D hard to call. CDR3 length: 14 residues. Trimming left V 4 bases short and J 4 bases short, with 14 bases between. Germline V gene sequence: CDR1 MDHEN, CDR2 SYDVKM. CDR3 residues: CASSSAPLGYEQYF. The CDR3 DNA sequence: TGTGCCAGCAGTTCCGCTCCGTTGGGATACGAGCAGTACTTC.

V is TRBV20-1 and J is TRBJ2-2; D unclear. Trimming took off 4 bases at V and 1 base at J, with 4 bases between the two ends. Germline lookup yields CDR1 DFQATT and CDR2 SNEGSKA (reference sequence). The CDR3 loop spans 12 amino acids. CDR3 DNA: TGCAGTGCTATGAAGAACACCGGGGAGCTGTTTTTT. This sequence encodes CSAMKNTGELFF.

This clonotype has just a few counts. The chain joins TRBV6-5 to TRBJ2-2, with 10 bases aligning to TRBD2. The V gene end was trimmed by 6 bases and the J gene end by 7 bases; junction bases not matched to a gene: 5. Germline CDR1 is MNHEY and CDR2 is SVGAGI. There are 14 residues in the CDR3. CDR3 DNA: TGTGCCAGCAGGGCCAGGACTAGCGGCGGGGAGCTGTTTTTT. Translated, it gives CASRARTSGGELFF.

The chain links TRBV20-1 to TRBJ2-7; 12 bases match TRBD2. The CDR3 extends over 16 amino acids. The V gene's germline CDR1 is DFQATT and CDR2 SNEGSKA (reference sequence). CDR3 amino acids: CCAREKWTSGTYEQYV. Here the CDR3 DNA reads TGCTGTGCTAGAGAAAAATGGACTAGCGGGACATACGAGCAGTACGTC.

This clonotype was found a few times. The chain carries TRBV20-1 and TRBJ2-5; D ambiguous. Germline V gives CDR1 DFQATT, CDR2 SNEGSKA (reference sequence). This CDR3 comprises 10 residues. The V end was cut by 4 bases, the J end by 5 bases, with 5 bases between. CDR3 region: CSAMKETQYF. The CDR3, as DNA: TGCAGTGCTATGAAGGAGACCCAGTACTTC.

This clonotype was counted ten times or more. V and J are TRBV29-1 and TRBJ2-1, with a possible D match to TRBD1 (6 bases). V lost 8 bases, J lost 6 bases, and 14 bases lay in between. Germline CDR1 reads SQVTM; CDR2 reads ANQGSEA. This CDR3 is 12 amino acids long. The chain's CDR3 is CSSRGGPNEQFF. The CDR3 bases are TGCAGCTCGAGAGGGGGACCCAATGAGCAGTTCTTC.

The chain uses TRBV11-1 and TRBJ2-7; possibly TRBD1 for D (5 bases). Germline V gene lookup returns CDR1 SGHAT and CDR2 FQDESV (reference sequence). This CDR3 is built from 13 residues. Trimming cost V 1 base and J 6 bases, with 10 bases left between them. CDR3 residues: CASSLGWQGEQYF. The CDR3, as DNA: TGTGCCAGCAGCTTAGGGTGGCAGGGCGAGCAGTACTTC.

This clonotype was seen a few times. The rearrangement joins TRBV7-2 to TRBJ1-2; D gene ambiguous. The V gene's germline CDR1 is SGHTA and CDR2 FQGNSA. The CDR3 has 14 residues. Trimming pared 4 bases from V and 5 bases from J, leaving 14 bases between. CDR3 region: CASSSPLTLYGYTF. CDR3 DNA: TGTGCCAGCAGCTCCCCGCTCACTCTATATGGCTACACCTTC.

This clonotype has just a few counts. The rearrangement uses TRBV7-2 and TRBJ2-1; 9 bases line up with TRBD2. V shed 5 bases, J shed 5 bases, and the junction held 7 bases outside the gene matches. This CDR3 is built from 15 residues. CDR1 is SGHTA, CDR2 FQGNSA, per germline. This chain's CDR3 is CASSVRTSEHNEQFF. The CDR3 bases are TGTGCCAGCAGCGTCCGGACTAGCGAACACAATGAGCAGTTCTTC.

The table lists this clonotype with a few counts. The chain has TRBV10-3 and TRBJ2-7; tentatively, D is TRBD1 (6 bases). This CDR3 comprises 11 residues. From germline, CDR1 is ENHRY and CDR2 SYGVKD. Trimming took off 8 bases at V and 1 base at J, with 6 bases between the two ends. The CDR3 loop is CAIGQSYEQYF. The CDR3 DNA reads as TGTGCCATCGGACAGTCCTACGAGCAGTACTTC.

The J gene is TRBJ2-1, the V gene TRBV7-2; D not certain. The CDR3 sequence is 16 residues long. Trimming removed 5 bases at V and 0 bases at J, with 14 bases between. CDR1 and CDR2 from the germline V gene are SGHTA and FQGNSA. Written as DNA, the CDR3 is TGTGCCAGCAGCCGCCTATATTCAAACTCCTACAATGAGCAGTTCTTC. Translating it yields CASSRLYSNSYNEQFF.

In this sample, this clonotype turned up once. J is TRBJ1-2 and V is TRBV4-3; 7 nucleotides match TRBD1. Trimming removed 0 bases from V and 5 bases from J; junction bases left unmatched: 9. CDR1 and CDR2 (germline): LGHNA, YSLEER. The CDR3 is made up of 16 amino acids. The CDR3 is CASSQDVRGRRYGYTF. CDR3 in DNA: TGCGCCAGCAGCCAAGATGTTAGGGGGCGTCGGTATGGCTACACCTTC.